The clone carrying this T cell receptor (beta chain) occurred once. The antigen is unknown. The data derive from a study of neurological immune-mediated disorders. General study results and limits: None of the CDR3 amino acid sequences of expanded clones were shared across subjects, and this suggested private repertoires in all groups. No link was found between any clinical or MRI feature and the multiple sclerosis repertoire cluster.

A total of 2 million PBMCs stored at -80 degrees C provided the unsorted libraries. The method for making cDNA was 5'RACE, and it used 10-nucleotide random UMIs. TCRdb re-analysed the 5' RACE reads in MiXCR, keeping a single row per CDR3 protein. The sample lists about 52,000 distinct CDR3 sequences; 3.6% were seen once. In germline, CDR1 is MNHEY, CDR2 SMNVEV (reference sequence). The V gene lost 2 bases and the J gene lost 5 bases, with 9 bases spanning the gap. The CDR3 runs 13 residues. Specimen: PBMCs. The chain combines TRBV27 with TRBJ1-1; D call uncertain. This sequence originates from a young man with multiple sclerosis. This chain's CDR3 is CASSLGRRTEAFF. The CDR3 DNA reads TGTGCCAGCAGTTTAGGGAGAAGGACTGAAGCTTTCTTT.